These 27 T cell receptor beta chains came from one sample sequenced in a study of technical replicates of blood from a few donors. Assay: immunoSEQ multiplex PCR; the TCRdb copy retains only in-frame clones and omits some. The sample includes roughly 79,000 clones, approximately 95% of them seen just once. Sequencing was performed on T cells isolated from PBMCs. The source of these receptors is a human donor in good health.

This chain links TRBV5-1 with TRBJ1-1, with D uncertain. The germline CDR1 and CDR2 sequences are SGHRS and YFSETQ. Trimming took 0 bases from V and 0 from J, leaving 12 bases between them. CDR3 length: 16 amino acids. The CDR3 loop reads CASSLERGVLNTEAFF. CDR3 DNA sequence: TGCGCCAGCAGCTTGGAGCGAGGAGTATTGAACACTGAAGCTTTCTTT.

This chain connects TRBV6-1 to TRBJ2-7; TRBD2 matches at 10 bases. From germline, CDR1 is MNHNS and CDR2 SASEGT. CDR3 length: 16 amino acids. The trim removed 4 bases at V and 4 bases at J, leaving 10 bases unmatched. The CDR3 DNA follows: TGTGCCAGCAGTGGACTAGCGGGCCTCGGGTTTTACGAGCAGTACTTC. Translation gives CASSGLAGLGFYEQYF.

The chain employs TRBV11-2 and TRBJ2-7; a possible D gene is TRBD1 (6 bases). Germline CDR1 SGHAT, CDR2 FQNNGV. The CDR3 has 15 residues. The V gene lost 0 bases and the J gene lost 3 bases, with 12 bases spanning the gap. CDR3 loop: CASSLDLSRGYEQYF. As DNA, the CDR3 is TGTGCCAGCAGCTTAGATCTTAGCAGGGGCTACGAGCAGTACTTC.

The CDR3 reads CASNIKTSGREDTQYF. CDR3 in DNA: TGTGCCAGCAACATTAAAACAAGCGGGAGAGAGGATACGCAGTATTTT. This chain joins TRBV6-6 and TRBJ2-3; 8 bases map to TRBD2. Looked up from germline, CDR1 is MNHNY and CDR2 is SVGAGI (reference sequence). The CDR3 runs 16 residues. With V trimmed by 7 bases and J by 6 bases, 15 bases remained unmatched.

This chain joins TRBV27 and TRBJ1-1; unclear D gene. Trimming cost V 3 bases and J 1 base, with 6 bases left between them. CDR3 length: 13 amino acids. CDR1 MNHEY and CDR2 SMNVEV come from the germline V gene (reference sequence). Here the CDR3 reads CASSFWRNTEAFF. CDR3 DNA sequence: TGTGCCAGCAGTTTCTGGAGGAACACTGAAGCTTTCTTT.

The genes are TRBV27 and TRBJ2-6, with no clear D. V was clipped by 4 bases and J by 0 bases, with 4 bases between them. The CDR3 spans 14 residues. The V gene's germline CDR1 is MNHEY and CDR2 SMNVEV (reference sequence). The CDR3 DNA sequence: TGTGCCAGCAGTTCCGGCTCTGGGGCCAACGTCCTGACTTTC. Its translation: CASSSGSGANVLTF.

The rearrangement uses TRBV7-9 and TRBJ2-1, with D hard to call. Trimming cost V 1 base and J 5 bases, with 9 bases left between them. CDR1 and CDR2 from the germline V gene are SEHNR and FQNEAQ (reference sequence). The CDR3 has 14 residues. The CDR3 DNA reads as TGTGCCAGCAGCTTAGAAGCGCGGAACAATGAGCAGTTCTTC. Translated: CASSLEARNNEQFF.

This chain links TRBV10-3 with TRBJ2-1; D is perhaps TRBD2 (5 bases). The CDR3 length is 14 residues. V gave up 3 bases and J gave up 7 bases, with 13 bases separating them. The V gene's germline CDR1 is ENHRY and CDR2 SYGVKD. This chain's CDR3 is CAISDLGASNEQFF. As DNA, the CDR3 is TGTGCCATCAGTGACCTGGGAGCGTCGAATGAGCAGTTCTTC.

The chain has TRBV4-1 and TRBJ2-3; TRBD2 matches at 10 bases. After removal of 2 bases from V and 0 bases from J, the junction contained 2 bases not matched to a gene. The CDR3 spans 16 residues. Germline lookup yields CDR1 MGHRA and CDR2 YSYEKL. The CDR3 DNA sequence: TGCGCCAGCAGCCAATCTAGCGGGAGCAGCACAGATACGCAGTATTTT. It specifies CASSQSSGSSTDTQYF.

The chain is built from TRBV7-8 and TRBJ1-1; unclear D gene. V shed 5 bases and J shed 0 bases, with 4 bases lying between them. CDR1 SGHVS and CDR2 FQNEAQ come from the germline V gene. This CDR3 is built from 12 residues. The CDR3 loop is CASSPLNTEAFF. The CDR3 DNA is TGTGCCAGCAGCCCTCTGAACACTGAAGCTTTCTTT. Looking up the rest from reference TRBV7-8 and TRBJ1-1 gives the full variable domain: GAGVSQSPRYKVAKRGQDVALRCDPISGHVSLFWYQQALGQGPEFLTYFQNEAQLDKSGLPSDRFFAERPEGSVSTLKIQRTQQEDSAVYLCASSPLNTEAFFGQGTRLTVV.

The genes are TRBV5-1 and TRBJ1-2, with 7 bases lining up with TRBD1. J gave up 1 base and V 4 bases, and 7 bases lay outside the gene matches. The germline V gene has CDR1 SGHRS and CDR2 YFSETQ. This CDR3 has 15 amino acids. The CDR3 loop reads CASSPGDSSNYGYTF. As DNA, the CDR3 is TGCGCCAGCAGCCCCGGGGACAGTAGTAACTATGGCTACACCTTC.

The rearrangement joins TRBV5-1 to TRBJ2-1, with D possibly TRBD1 on 5 matching bases. CDR1 and CDR2 (germline): SGHRS, YFSETQ. The CDR3 length is 15 residues. Trimming took 0 bases from V and 2 from J, leaving 9 bases between them. The CDR3 reads CASSLGQGTYNEQFF. Here the CDR3 DNA reads TGCGCCAGCAGCTTGGGCCAGGGAACCTACAATGAGCAGTTCTTC.

The chain combines TRBV11-3 with TRBJ2-3, with 8 bases lining up with TRBD2. Trimming at V came to 4 bases and at J to 4 bases, leaving 22 bases not matched to a gene. The CDR3 runs to 20 residues. Germline lookup yields CDR1 SGHNT and CDR2 YENEEA. CDR3 bases: TGTGCCAGCAGCTCCCGGACTAGCCAAGCTAGCCGGATAGCGTCAGATACGCAGTATTTT. Translated, it gives CASSSRTSQASRIASDTQYF. The whole variable domain, remainder taken from reference TRBV11-3 and TRBJ2-3, is EAGVVQSPRYKIIEKKQPVAFWCNPISGHNTLYWYLQNLGQGPELLIRYENEEAVDDSQLPKDRFSAERLKGVDSTLKIQPAELGDSAVYLCASSSRTSQASRIASDTQYFGPGTRLTVL.

This clone appeared a few times. The chain couples TRBV9 to TRBJ1-1, with 7 nucleotides matching TRBD1. From germline, CDR1 is SGDLS and CDR2 YYNGEE. The junction had 5 bases not matched to a gene; V was cut back by 3 bases and J by 6 bases. The CDR3 loop spans 13 amino acids. The CDR3 reads CASSGQGGAEAFF. The CDR3 coding sequence is TGTGCCAGCAGCGGGCAGGGGGGAGCTGAAGCTTTCTTT. Using reference TRBV9 and TRBJ1-1 for the parts outside the CDR3, the full variable domain is DSGVTQTPKHLITATGQRVTLRCSPRSGDLSVYWYQQSLDQGLQFLIQYYNGEERAKGNILERFSAQQFPDLHSELNLSSLELGDSALYFCASSGQGGAEAFFGQGTRLTVV.

The V gene is TRBV30, the J gene TRBJ2-7; possible D gene TRBD1, 5 bases. V was clipped by 2 bases and J by 5 bases, with 13 bases between them. There are 13 residues in the CDR3. Germline V lookup: CDR1 GTSNPN, CDR2 SVGIG (reference sequence). This CDR3 is CAWSRGPPHEQYF. In DNA form, the CDR3 reads TGTGCCTGGAGTAGGGGCCCCCCCCACGAGCAGTACTTC.

The chain recombines TRBV9 with TRBJ2-3; TRBD2 is a possible D gene (5 bases). Deletions cut 3 bases from V and 5 bases from J, with 16 bases between. The CDR3 runs to 15 residues. The germline gives CDR1 SGDLS, CDR2 YYNGEE. This chain's CDR3 is CASSATTGGIDTQYF. The CDR3 DNA reads TGTGCCAGCAGCGCGACCACTGGAGGCATAGATACGCAGTATTTT.

The gene calls are TRBV12-5 and TRBJ2-2; the match to TRBD1 covers 11 bases. The CDR3 sequence is 19 residues long. After removal of 5 bases from V and 1 base from J, the junction contained 12 bases not matched to a gene. Germline CDR1 is LGHNT and CDR2 is FRNRAP. The CDR3 nucleotides are TGTGCTAGTGGTCCACTATGGACAGGGGGCACGCTGAACACCGGGGAGCTGTTTTTT. It translates to CASGPLWTGGTLNTGELFF.

The rearrangement uses TRBV19 and TRBJ2-2; no clear D. Per germline, CDR1 LNHDA and CDR2 SQIVND (reference sequence). The CDR3 extends over 14 amino acids. Deletions cut 8 bases from V and 5 bases from J, with 15 bases between. The CDR3 nucleotides are TGTGCCAGTGAACGAGCTAGTATAACCGGGGAGCTGTTTTTT. It encodes CASERASITGELFF.

The genes are TRBV28 and TRBJ1-2, with 7 bases matching TRBD1. J lost 7 bases, V lost 10 bases, and 6 bases had no gene match. Germline V gives CDR1 MDHEN, CDR2 SYDVKM. CDR3 length: 11 amino acids. The CDR3 sequence is CAIRDSRGYTF. CDR3 in DNA: TGTGCCATACGGGACAGTCGTGGCTACACCTTC.

The chain links TRBV5-1 to TRBJ1-1; D is possibly TRBD1 (5 bases). Germline CDR1 reads SGHRS; CDR2 reads YFSETQ. V lost 2 bases, J lost 11 bases, and 7 bases lay in between. The CDR3 contains 10 residues. The CDR3 reads CASSLYRAFF. The CDR3 DNA sequence: TGCGCCAGCAGCTTATACAGGGCTTTCTTT.

V is TRBV6-5 and J is TRBJ2-7; D might be TRBD1 (6 bases). Between the trimmed V and J ends, which lost 6 bases and 4 bases, there was a span of 7 bases. Germline CDR1 MNHEY, CDR2 SVGAGI. There are 11 residues in the CDR3. CDR3 bases: TGTGCCAGCAGACAGGGATACGAGCAGTACTTC. Its protein is CASRQGYEQYF.

The chain couples TRBV28 to TRBJ1-2, with 7 bases fitting TRBD1. Germline-derived CDR1 and CDR2 are MDHEN and SYDVKM. The CDR3 sequence is 16 residues long. The J segment lost 4 bases and the V segment lost 5 bases, leaving 13 bases of the junction unmatched. The DNA of the CDR3 is TGTGCCAGCAGTCGTATGAACAGGGGTTATAGCTATGGCTACACCTTC. It specifies CASSRMNRGYSYGYTF.

This sequence joins TRBV6-5 and TRBJ2-7; 8 bases are a match to TRBD1. There are 12 residues in the CDR3. Germline loops: CDR1 MNHEY, CDR2 SVGAGI. Trimming at V came to 2 bases and at J to 9 bases, leaving 3 bases not matched to a gene. This CDR3 is CASSYTGQAQYF. The CDR3 DNA is TGTGCCAGCAGTTACACGGGACAGGCGCAGTACTTC.

This CDR3 is CASSPNTDTQYF. The CDR3 coding sequence is TGCGCCAGCAGCCCTAATACAGATACGCAGTATTTT. The chain uses TRBV4-1 and TRBJ2-3; D remains ambiguous. The CDR3 runs 12 residues. The germline V and J ends were trimmed by 4 bases and 3 bases, with 5 bases remaining between them. CDR1 and CDR2 from the germline V gene are MGHRA and YSYEKL.

The chain employs TRBV30 and TRBJ2-3, with 8 bases aligning to TRBD2. Germline values: CDR1 GTSNPN, CDR2 SVGIG (reference sequence). Trimming cost V 0 bases and J 4 bases; bases outside gene matches: 6. The CDR3 is 15 residues long. The DNA of the CDR3 is TGTGCCTGGAGTGTGGAGCGGGAGATATCAGATACGCAGTATTTT. Translating it yields CAWSVEREISDTQYF. The whole variable domain, remainder taken from reference TRBV30 and TRBJ2-3, is SQTIHQWPATLVQPVGSPLSLECTVEGTSNPNLYWYRQAAGRGLQLLFYSVGIGQISSEVPQNLSASRPQDRQFILSSKKLLLSDSGFYLCAWSVEREISDTQYFGPGTRLTVL.

V gene TRBV6-1 combines with J gene TRBJ2-7; D is possibly TRBD1 (6 bases). The CDR3 totals 15 residues. Trimming left V 0 bases short and J 5 bases short, with 14 bases between. CDR1 is MNHNS, CDR2 SASEGT, per germline. CDR3 amino acids: CASSEASIQGDEQYF. DNA for the CDR3: TGTGCCAGCAGTGAAGCTAGTATACAGGGAGACGAGCAGTACTTC.

The chain links TRBV20-1 to TRBJ2-3; D not resolved. This CDR3 has 11 residues. V gave up 3 bases and J gave up 2 bases, with 3 bases separating them. In germline, CDR1 is DFQATT, CDR2 SNEGSKA (reference sequence). The chain's CDR3 is CSASFTDTQYF. DNA for the CDR3: TGCAGTGCTAGCTTCACAGATACGCAGTATTTT.